This note documents a single T cell receptor beta chain sequence. What it binds is not known. From germline, CDR1 is SGHTA and CDR2 FQGNSA. V gave up 2 bases and J gave up 2 bases, with 6 bases separating them. There are 13 residues in the CDR3. This sample is part of a study of shared clonotypes between healthy human individuals. Study at large: The cohort had two women and three men, ages 18 to 49. Three plates each covered CD4 naive and memory; CD8 naive two, CD8 memory one. Study-wide findings and caveats: Clonotype sharing among donors, it was expected, would be affected by sequencing depth.

TCRdb's table, derived via immunoSEQ multiplex PCR, lists solely in-frame clones and lacks some. Seen here are about 380,000 clones, roughly 96% observed once, and the top ten hold around 0.3%. The clonotype originates from a man aged 25 to 40 in good health. This sequence joins TRBV7-2 and TRBJ2-5, with D unclear. Sequences were obtained from memory CD8+ T cells sorted from blood. The subset is: CD45RO+ cells pooled with CCR7-negative TemRA cells. CDR3 sequence reads: CASSLYGQETQYF. The CDR3 nucleotides are TGTGCCAGCAGCTTATACGGACAAGAGACCCAGTACTTC.